This TCR beta chain was identified in a study of cytomegalovirus exposure and HLA in healthy donors. PCR amplification relied on 60 Vbeta primers (plus 13 Jbeta primers). TCRdb keeps only in-frame clones here, not all; method: immunoSEQ multiplex PCR. The repertoire consists of some 140,000 clones, with around 81% occurring once and the leading ten covering around 5.6%. CDR1 SGHNT and CDR2 YYREEE come from the germline V gene (reference sequence). The trim removed 4 bases at V and 2 bases at J, leaving 2 bases unmatched. The CDR3 is 15 amino acids. The source is a woman aged 40 to 50 in good health and CMV-seropositive. The source material was PBMCs. This chain connects TRBV5-4 to TRBJ2-1; 11 bases are a match to TRBD2. The CDR3 DNA reads TGTGCCAGCAGCAATAGCGGGAGGGCCTACAATGAGCAGTTCTTC. The encoded protein is CASSNSGRAYNEQFF. The entire variable domain, with the rest obtained from reference TRBV5-4 and TRBJ2-1, is as follows: ETGVTQSPTHLIKTRGQQVTLRCSSQSGHNTVSWYQQALGQGPQFIFQYYREEENGRGNFPPRFSGLQFPNYSSELNVNALELDDSALYLCASSNSGRAYNEQFFGPGTRLTVL.